This T cell receptor beta chain emerged from a study of beta chain features in type 1 diabetes. Expressed TCRB transcripts were sequenced because the entire RNA isolate underwent reverse transcription. Libraries were prepared by immunoSEQ multiplex PCR; TCRdb keeps only in-frame clonotypes and omits some of them. The sample lists more than 120,000 clones, about 13% occurring once. This CDR3 is built from 15 residues. Germline CDR1 SGDLS, CDR2 YYNGEE. Trimming pared 2 bases from V and 5 bases from J, leaving 15 bases between. This clone was seen more than once but under ten times. Antigen specificity is unknown. Overall study results and limits: Across all four CD4+ subsets, people with type 1 diabetes showed modestly shorter TCRB CDR3s.

Sequenced sample: central memory CD4+ T cells from blood. The chain recombines TRBV9 with TRBJ2-3; the D gene could be TRBD1 or TRBD2 (5 bases each). This TCR was sampled from a man aged 18-30 years with type 1 diabetes. DNA for the CDR3: TGTGCCAGCAGCGTCGCCCCGAAGGGGAGAGATACGCAGTATTTT. Translating it yields CASSVAPKGRDTQYF.